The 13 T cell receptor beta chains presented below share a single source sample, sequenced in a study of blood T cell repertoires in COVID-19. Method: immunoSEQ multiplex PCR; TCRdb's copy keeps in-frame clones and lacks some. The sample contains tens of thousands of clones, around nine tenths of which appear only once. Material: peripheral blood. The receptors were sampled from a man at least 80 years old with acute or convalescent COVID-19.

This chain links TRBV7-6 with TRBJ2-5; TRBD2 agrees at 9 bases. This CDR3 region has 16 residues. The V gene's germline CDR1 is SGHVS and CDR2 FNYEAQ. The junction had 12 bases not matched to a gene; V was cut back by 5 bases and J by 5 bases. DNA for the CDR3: TGTGCCAGCAGCGCCTCCGTGCGGGGGGGCTGGGAGACCCAGTACTTC. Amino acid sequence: CASSASVRGGWETQYF.

CDR3 coding DNA: TGTGCCAGCAGTACCCTACAGGGTAACACCGGGGAGCTGTTTTTT. The encoded protein is CASSTLQGNTGELFF. This sequence joins TRBV6-6 and TRBJ2-2, with a possible D match to TRBD1 (6 bases). V lost 5 bases and J lost 2, with 12 bases in between. CDR1 is MNHNY, CDR2 SVGAGI, per germline (reference sequence). The CDR3 sequence is 15 residues long.

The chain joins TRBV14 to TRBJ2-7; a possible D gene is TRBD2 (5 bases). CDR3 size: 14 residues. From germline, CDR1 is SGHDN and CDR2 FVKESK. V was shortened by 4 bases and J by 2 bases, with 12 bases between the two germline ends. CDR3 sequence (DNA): TGTGCCAGCAGCCGATCCGACGGGGCCTACGAGCAGTACTTC. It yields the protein CASSRSDGAYEQYF.

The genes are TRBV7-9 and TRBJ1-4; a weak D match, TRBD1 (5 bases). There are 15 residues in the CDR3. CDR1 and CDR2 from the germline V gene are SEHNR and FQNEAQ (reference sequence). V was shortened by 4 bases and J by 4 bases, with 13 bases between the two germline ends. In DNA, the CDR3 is TGTGCCAGCAGCTACTTTCAGGGATATAATGAAAAACTGTTTTTT. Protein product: CASSYFQGYNEKLFF.

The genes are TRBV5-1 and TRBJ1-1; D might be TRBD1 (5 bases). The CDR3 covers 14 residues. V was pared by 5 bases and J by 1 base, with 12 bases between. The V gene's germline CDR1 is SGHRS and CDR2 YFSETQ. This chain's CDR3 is CASREQDQNTEAFF. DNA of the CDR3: TGCGCCAGCAGAGAACAGGATCAGAACACTGAAGCTTTCTTT.

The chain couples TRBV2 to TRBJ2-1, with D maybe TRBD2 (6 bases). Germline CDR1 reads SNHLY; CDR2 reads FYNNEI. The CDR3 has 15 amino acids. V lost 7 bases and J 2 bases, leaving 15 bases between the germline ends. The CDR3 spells CASTAGRGAYNEQFF. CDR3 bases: TGTGCCAGCACTGCTGGGCGGGGCGCCTACAATGAGCAGTTCTTC.

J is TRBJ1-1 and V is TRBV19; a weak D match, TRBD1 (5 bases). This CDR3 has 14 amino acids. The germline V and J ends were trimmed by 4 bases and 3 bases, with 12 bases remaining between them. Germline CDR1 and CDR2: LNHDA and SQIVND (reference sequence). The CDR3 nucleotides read TGTGCCAGTAGTACAGGGTCGTCGGACACTGAAGCTTTCTTT. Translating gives CASSTGSSDTEAFF.

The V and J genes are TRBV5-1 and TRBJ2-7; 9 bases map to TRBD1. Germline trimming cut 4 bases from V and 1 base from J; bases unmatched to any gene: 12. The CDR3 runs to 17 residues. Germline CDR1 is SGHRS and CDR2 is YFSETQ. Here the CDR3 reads CASSGKGQGVPSYEQYF. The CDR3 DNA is TGCGCCAGCAGCGGAAAGGGACAGGGAGTACCATCCTACGAGCAGTACTTC.

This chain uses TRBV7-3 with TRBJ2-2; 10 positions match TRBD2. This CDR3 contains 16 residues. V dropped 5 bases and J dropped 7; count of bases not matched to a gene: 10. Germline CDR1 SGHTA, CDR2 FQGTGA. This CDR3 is CASSGPSGGPLGELFF. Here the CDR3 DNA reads TGTGCCAGCAGCGGCCCTAGCGGGGGCCCCCTCGGGGAGCTGTTTTTT.

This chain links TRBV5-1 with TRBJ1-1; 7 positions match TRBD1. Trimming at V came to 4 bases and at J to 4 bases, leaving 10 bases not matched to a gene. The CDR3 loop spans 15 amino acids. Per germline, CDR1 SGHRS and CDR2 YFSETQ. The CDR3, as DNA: TGCGCCAGCAGCACAGCCACAGGGGCGACCACTGAAGCTTTCTTT. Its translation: CASSTATGATTEAFF. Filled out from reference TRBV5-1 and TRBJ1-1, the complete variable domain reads KAGVTQTPRYLIKTRGQQVTLSCSPISGHRSVSWYQQTPGQGLQFLFEYFSETQRNKGNFPGRFSGRQFSNSRSEMNVSTLELGDSALYLCASSTATGATTEAFFGQGTRLTVV.

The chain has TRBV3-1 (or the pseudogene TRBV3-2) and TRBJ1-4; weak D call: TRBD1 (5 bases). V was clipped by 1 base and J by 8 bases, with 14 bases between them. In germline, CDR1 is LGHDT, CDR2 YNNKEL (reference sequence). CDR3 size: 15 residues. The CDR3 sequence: CASSQGNSGGEKLFF. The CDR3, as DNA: TGTGCCAGCAGCCAAGGAAACTCGGGGGGGGAAAAACTGTTTTTT.

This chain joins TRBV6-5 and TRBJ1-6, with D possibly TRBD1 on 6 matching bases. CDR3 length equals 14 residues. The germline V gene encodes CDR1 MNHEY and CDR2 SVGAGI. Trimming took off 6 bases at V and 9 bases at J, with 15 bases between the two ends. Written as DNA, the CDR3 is TGTGCCAGCAGGTTGGACAGTTCTACTTCACCCCTCCACTTT. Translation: CASRLDSSTSPLHF.

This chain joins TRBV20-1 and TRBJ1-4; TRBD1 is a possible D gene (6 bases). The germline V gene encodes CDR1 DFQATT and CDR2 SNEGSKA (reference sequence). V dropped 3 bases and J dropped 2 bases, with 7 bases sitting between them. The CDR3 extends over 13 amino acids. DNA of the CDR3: TGCAGTGCTAGTCAGGGGACTAATGAAAAACTGTTTTTT. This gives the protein CSASQGTNEKLFF.